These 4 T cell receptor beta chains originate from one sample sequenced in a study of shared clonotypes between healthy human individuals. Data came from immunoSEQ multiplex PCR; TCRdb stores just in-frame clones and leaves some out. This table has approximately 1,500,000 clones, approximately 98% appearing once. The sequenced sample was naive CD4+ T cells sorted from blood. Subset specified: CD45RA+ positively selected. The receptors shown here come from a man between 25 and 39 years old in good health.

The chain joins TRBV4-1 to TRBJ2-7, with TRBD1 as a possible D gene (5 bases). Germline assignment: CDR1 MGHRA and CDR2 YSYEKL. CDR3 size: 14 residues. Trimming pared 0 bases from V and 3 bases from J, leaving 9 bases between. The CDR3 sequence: CASSQDKQVYEQYF. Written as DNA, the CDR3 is TGCGCCAGCAGCCAAGATAAACAGGTCTACGAGCAGTACTTC.

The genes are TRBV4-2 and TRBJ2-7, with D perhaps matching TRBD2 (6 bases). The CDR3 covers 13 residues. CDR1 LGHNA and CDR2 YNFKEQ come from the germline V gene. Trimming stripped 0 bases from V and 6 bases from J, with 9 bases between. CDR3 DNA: TGTGCCAGCAGCCAAGAGCTAGCGACCGAGCAGTACTTC. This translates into CASSQELATEQYF.

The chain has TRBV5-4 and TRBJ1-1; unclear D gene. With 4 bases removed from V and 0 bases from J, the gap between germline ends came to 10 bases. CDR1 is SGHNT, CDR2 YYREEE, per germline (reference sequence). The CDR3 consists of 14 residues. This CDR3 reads CASSPQRVNTEAFF. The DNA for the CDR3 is TGTGCCAGCAGCCCCCAGCGGGTGAACACTGAAGCTTTCTTT.

The CDR3 is CASSLEGQGTGELFF. In nucleotides, the CDR3 is TGCGCCAGCAGCTTGGAGGGACAGGGGACCGGGGAGCTGTTTTTT. V is TRBV5-1 and J is TRBJ2-2; 10 nucleotides match TRBD1. There are 15 residues in the CDR3. V gave up 0 bases and J gave up 5 bases; unmatched junction bases: 1. Germline CDR1 and CDR2: SGHRS and YFSETQ.